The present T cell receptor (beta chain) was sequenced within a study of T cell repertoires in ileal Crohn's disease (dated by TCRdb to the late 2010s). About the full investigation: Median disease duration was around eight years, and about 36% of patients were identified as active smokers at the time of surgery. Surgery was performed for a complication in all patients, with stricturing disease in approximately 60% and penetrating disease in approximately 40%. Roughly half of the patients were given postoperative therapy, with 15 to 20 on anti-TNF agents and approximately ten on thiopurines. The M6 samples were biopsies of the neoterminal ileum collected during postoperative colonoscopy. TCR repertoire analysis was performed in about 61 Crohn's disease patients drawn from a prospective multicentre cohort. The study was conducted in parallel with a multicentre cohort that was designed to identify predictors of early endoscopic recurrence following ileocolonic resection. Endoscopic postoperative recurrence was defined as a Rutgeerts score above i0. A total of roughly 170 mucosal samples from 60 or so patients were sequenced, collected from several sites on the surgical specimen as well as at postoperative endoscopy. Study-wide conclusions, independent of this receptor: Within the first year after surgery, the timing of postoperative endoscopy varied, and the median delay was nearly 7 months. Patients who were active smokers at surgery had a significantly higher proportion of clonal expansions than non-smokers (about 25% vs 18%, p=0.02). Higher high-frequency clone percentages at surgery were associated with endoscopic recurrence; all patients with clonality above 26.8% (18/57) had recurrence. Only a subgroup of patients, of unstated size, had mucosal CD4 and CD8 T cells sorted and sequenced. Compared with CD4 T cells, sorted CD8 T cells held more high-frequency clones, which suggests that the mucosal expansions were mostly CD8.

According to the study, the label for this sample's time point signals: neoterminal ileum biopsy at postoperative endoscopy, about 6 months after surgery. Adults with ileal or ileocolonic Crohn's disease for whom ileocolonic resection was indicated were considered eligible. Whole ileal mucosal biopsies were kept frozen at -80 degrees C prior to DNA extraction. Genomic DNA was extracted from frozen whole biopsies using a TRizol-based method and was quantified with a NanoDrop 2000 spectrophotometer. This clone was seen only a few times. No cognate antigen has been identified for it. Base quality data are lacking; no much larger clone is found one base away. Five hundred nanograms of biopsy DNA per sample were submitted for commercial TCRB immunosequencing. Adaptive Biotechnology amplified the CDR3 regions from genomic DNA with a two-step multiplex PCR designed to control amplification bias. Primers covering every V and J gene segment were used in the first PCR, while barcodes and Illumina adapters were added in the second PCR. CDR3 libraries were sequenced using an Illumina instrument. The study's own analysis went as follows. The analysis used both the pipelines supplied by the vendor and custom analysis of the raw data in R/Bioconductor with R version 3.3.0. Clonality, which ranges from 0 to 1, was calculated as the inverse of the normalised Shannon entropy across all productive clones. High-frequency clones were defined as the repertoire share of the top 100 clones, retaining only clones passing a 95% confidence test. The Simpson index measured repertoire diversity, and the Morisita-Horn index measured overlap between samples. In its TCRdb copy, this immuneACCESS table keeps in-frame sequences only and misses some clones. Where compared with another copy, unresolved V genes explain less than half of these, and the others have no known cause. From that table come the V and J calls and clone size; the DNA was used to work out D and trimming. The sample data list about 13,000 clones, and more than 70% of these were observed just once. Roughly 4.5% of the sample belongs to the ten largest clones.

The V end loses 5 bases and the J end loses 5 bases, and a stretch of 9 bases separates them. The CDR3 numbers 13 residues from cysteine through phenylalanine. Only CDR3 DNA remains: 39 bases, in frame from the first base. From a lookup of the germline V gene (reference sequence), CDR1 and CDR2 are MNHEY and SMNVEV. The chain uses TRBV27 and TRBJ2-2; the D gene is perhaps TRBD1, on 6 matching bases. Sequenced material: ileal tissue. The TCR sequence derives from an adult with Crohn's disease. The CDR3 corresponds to CASSTTGTGELFF. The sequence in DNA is TGTGCCAGCAGTACCACAGGGACCGGGGAGCTGTTTTTT.